The present T cell receptor beta chain was sequenced within a study of cytomegalovirus exposure and HLA in healthy donors. Both 60 Vbeta primers and 13 Jbeta primers went into the PCR. Clones were read by immunoSEQ multiplex PCR, and TCRdb kept only the in-frame ones, dropping some. Of approximately 93,000 clones in the sample, approximately 80% were seen once. Among the donors, all were healthy bone marrow donors. The sequenced material came from PBMCs. This TCR was recovered from a woman aged 40-49 years in good health and CMV-seronegative.

DNA for the CDR3: TGTGCCAGCAAACAAGAGCGCGAGACCCAGTACTTC. It yields the protein CASKQERETQYF. The chain is built from TRBV28 and TRBJ2-5; no reliable D call. CDR3 length equals 12 residues. Germline CDR1 and CDR2: MDHEN and SYDVKM. V was trimmed by 7 bases and J by 5 bases, leaving 11 bases between them.